This TCR beta chain appears in the sequencing data of a study of blood T cell repertoires in COVID-19. Looking at the study overall: PBMCs, B-cell-depleted T cells, or T cells provided the cDNA or gDNA that made up the material.

The table came from immunoSEQ multiplex PCR; TCRdb's copy has only in-frame clones and leaves some out. This table holds 300,000 to 400,000 clones, around 91% found once. Sequencing was done on a sample of peripheral blood. The sequence derives from a woman under 30 who had recovered from COVID-19.

The DNA for the CDR3 is TGCGCCAGCAGCTTCGGGGGGACGGGGAATGAAAAACTGTTTTTT. Its translation: CASSFGGTGNEKLFF. This chain links TRBV5-1 with TRBJ1-4; perhaps TRBD1 as D (5 bases). Between the trimmed V and J ends, which lost 2 bases and 5 bases, there was a span of 13 bases. CDR1 SGHRS and CDR2 YFSETQ come from the germline V gene. The CDR3 totals 15 residues.